A single sample is the source of the 4 T cell receptor beta chains below, sequenced in a study of T cells in Graves' hyperthyroidism and ophthalmopathy. Amplification of TCR beta CDR3 regions used RNA as the template. HTBI primers drove first-round RT-PCR of the TCR CDR3. TCRdb re-called the multiplex PCR reads with MiXCR, one entry per CDR3 protein. The profile covers approximately 370,000 distinct CDR3 sequences, with about a sixth appearing a single time and 30% to 40% taken by the ten largest. The material sequenced was blood. These TCRs come from a woman aged 30 to 39 with Graves' hyperthyroidism that later progressed to Graves' ophthalmopathy.

This clonotype was detected many times. The chain is built from TRBV30 and TRBJ2-5; 7 positions match TRBD1. V lost 3 bases to trimming and J lost 1 base; unmatched junction nucleotides: 8. This CDR3 region has 15 residues. Germline V gene sequence: CDR1 GTSNPN, CDR2 SVGIG (reference sequence). CDR3 region: CAWSASGQPQETQYF. Here the CDR3 DNA reads TGTGCCTGGAGCGCTTCGGGACAGCCCCAAGAGACCCAGTACTTC.

This clonotype was found many times. This rearrangement joins TRBV3-1 to TRBJ2-1; 8 nucleotides agree with TRBD2. Germline V lookup: CDR1 LGHDT, CDR2 YNNKEL (reference sequence). The CDR3 extends over 17 amino acids. Trimming cost V 3 bases and J 2 bases; bases outside gene matches: 9. The CDR3 is CASSQSSGNPAYNEQFF. The CDR3 bases are TGTGCCAGCAGCCAGAGTAGCGGGAATCCGGCCTACAATGAGCAGTTCTTC.

This clonotype was counted ten times or more. The genes are TRBV11-2 and TRBJ2-1; no clear D. Germline CDR1 and CDR2: SGHAT and FQNNGV. The CDR3 has 15 residues. V was pared by 5 bases and J by 0 bases, with 11 bases between. In DNA, the CDR3 is TGTGCCAGCAGCCCTTGGACGAGCTCCTACAATGAGCAGTTCTTC. Translated: CASSPWTSSYNEQFF.

The V call is TRBV5-1, the J call TRBJ2-7, with D perhaps matching TRBD2 (5 bases). The V end was cut by 0 bases, the J end by 5 bases, with 18 bases between. Germline loops: CDR1 SGHRS, CDR2 YFSETQ. This CDR3 is 16 amino acids long. The CDR3: CASSLVRARRRHEQYF. DNA of the CDR3: TGCGCCAGCAGCTTGGTGAGGGCTAGGAGACGCCACGAGCAGTACTTC.